A few counts support the clone carrying this TCR beta chain. The antigen is undetermined. This sample is part of a study of identical twins. The study's findings and limits: Models underpredicted monozygotic twin sharing of out-of-frame TCR alpha.

This CDR3 has 14 amino acids. The V and J ends lost 6 bases and 4 bases, in that order; junction bases with no gene match: 5. Using its own MiXCR run on the 5' RACE reads, TCRdb lists one record per CDR3 protein. The sample contains 400,000 to 600,000 distinct CDR3 sequences, around 24% of which appear only once. These data also featured in a second study, about yellow fever vaccine responses in identical twins.

The specimen sequenced was CD4+ T cells sorted from blood. The chain joins TRBV12-3 or TRBV12-4 to TRBJ1-3; 8 bases line up with TRBD1. This sequence originates from a woman in her late teens or twenties in good health. In DNA, the CDR3 is TGTGCCAGCAGCAACAGGGGGTCGGGAAACACCATATATTTT. Protein: CASSNRGSGNTIYF.